This T cell receptor beta chain was profiled in a study of siplizumab effects on memory and regulatory T cells. Findings and limits, study-wide: The apparent diversity of naive T cells exceeded that of memory cells, and naive T cells seemed to make a major contribution to the alloresponse. Alloreactive sequences whose origin lay in unstimulated CD4+ memory cells were significantly reduced by siplizumab. Relative to controls at roughly 30%, mappable alloreactive CD4+ clones exhibited a mean Treg-derived proportion of approximately 70% with siplizumab.

Points on this clone: Its specificity is unknown.

The data were produced by immunoSEQ multiplex PCR, yet TCRdb's version contains in-frame clones alone and is incomplete. The data contain more than 85,000 clones, 90% of them singletons. CDR1 is LNHDA, CDR2 SQIVND, per germline (reference sequence). The CDR3 totals 16 residues. Trimming removed 2 bases from V and 6 bases from J, with 20 bases in between. The receptor was isolated from a human donor in good health. Sample: CD4+ T cells sorted from blood. The V gene is TRBV19, the J gene TRBJ2-7, with D perhaps matching TRBD1 (5 bases). The CDR3 spells CASSISPAGRGREQYF. The CDR3, as DNA: TGTGCCAGTAGTATATCCCCGGCAGGAAGGGGCCGCGAGCAGTACTTC.